The 9 T cell receptor beta chains reported below all come from one sample, sequenced in a study of T cells in Graves' hyperthyroidism and ophthalmopathy. Amplified regions were TCR beta CDR3 sequences from RNA transcripts. In the first-round RT-PCR of the TCR CDR3, the HTBI primer set was used. TCRdb fed the multiplex PCR reads into MiXCR, producing one record per CDR3 protein. The sample has around 620,000 distinct CDR3 sequences, 15% to 20% seen once. Source material: blood. These receptors all come from a woman in her thirties with Graves' hyperthyroidism.

This clonotype was seen a few times. CDR3 in amino acids: CASSESAGGKLFF. The CDR3, as DNA: TGTGCCAGCAGCGAATCGGCGGGGGGAAAACTGTTTTTT. The chain employs TRBV6-1 and TRBJ1-4; perhaps TRBD1 as D (5 bases). CDR3 length equals 13 residues. The germline CDR1 and CDR2 sequences are MNHNS and SASEGT. V was pared by 6 bases and J by 10 bases, with 15 bases between.

This chain links TRBV5-1 with TRBJ2-5, with TRBD2 matching 15 bases. This CDR3 comprises 17 residues. Germline assignment: CDR1 SGHRS and CDR2 YFSETQ. The V and J ends lost 3 bases and 4 bases, in that order; junction bases with no gene match: 7. The CDR3 DNA reads TGCGCCAGCAGCTGGGGCCCGGGACTAGCGGGGGGAGAGACCCAGTACTTC. This gives the protein CASSWGPGLAGGETQYF. Combining the CDR3 with reference TRBV5-1 and TRBJ2-5 gives the whole variable domain KAGVTQTPRYLIKTRGQQVTLSCSPISGHRSVSWYQQTPGQGLQFLFEYFSETQRNKGNFPGRFSGRQFSNSRSEMNVSTLELGDSALYLCASSWGPGLAGGETQYFGPGTRLLVL.

This clonotype was detected many times. V gene TRBV7-2 combines with J gene TRBJ2-5; perhaps TRBD1 as D (5 bases). CDR3 length equals 14 residues. V was shortened by 3 bases and J by 1 base, with 9 bases between the two germline ends. CDR1 is SGHTA and CDR2 is FQGNSA in the germline V gene. The CDR3 DNA follows: TGTGCCAGCAGCTTCCCAGGGTTCCAAGAGACCCAGTACTTC. Its protein is CASSFPGFQETQYF.

This clonotype has just a few counts. The rearrangement uses TRBV27 and TRBJ1-1, with 7 bases aligning to TRBD1. V was pared by 8 bases and J by 5 bases, with 17 bases of the junction left unmatched. Germline V gene lookup returns CDR1 MNHEY and CDR2 SMNVEV (reference sequence). This CDR3 region has 16 residues. The chain's CDR3 is CASGPTQGPRPTEAFF. The CDR3 region has the DNA TGTGCCAGCGGTCCTACACAGGGGCCGAGACCTACTGAAGCTTTCTTT.

This clonotype was detected ten times or more. The V and J genes are TRBV20-1 and TRBJ2-1; 11 bases are shared with TRBD2. Germline values: CDR1 DFQATT, CDR2 SNEGSKA (reference sequence). The CDR3 sequence is 16 residues long. V lost 4 bases to trimming and J lost 5 bases; unmatched junction nucleotides: 10. The CDR3 coding sequence is TGCAGTGCTATCCCCGGACTAGCGGGTCTTCACAATGAGCAGTTCTTC. It is translated as CSAIPGLAGLHNEQFF.

This clonotype was observed at least ten times. The V and J genes are TRBV12-3 or TRBV12-4 and TRBJ1-5; D is ambiguous. The CDR3 is made up of 14 amino acids. V was cut by 3 bases and J by 5 bases, with 11 bases left in between. This CDR3 is CASSFWGYDQPQHF. CDR3 sequence (DNA): TGTGCCAGCAGTTTTTGGGGATATGATCAGCCCCAGCATTTT.

DNA for the CDR3: TGCGCCAGCAGCCTACGGGACTCCAGAGGGGAGCTGTTTTTT. Translated: CASSLRDSRGELFF. The chain is built from TRBV5-1 and TRBJ2-2, with a tentative D call TRBD2 (6 bases). V was shortened by 4 bases and J by 8 bases, with 15 bases between the two germline ends. CDR1 SGHRS and CDR2 YFSETQ come from the germline V gene. This CDR3 spans 14 amino acids.

V gene TRBV7-2 combines with J gene TRBJ1-2; D may be TRBD1 (6 bases). There are 13 residues in the CDR3. V lost 5 bases and J lost 8, with 15 bases in between. CDR1 is SGHTA, CDR2 FQGNSA, per germline. The CDR3 nucleotides read TGTGCCAGCAGCCATTCCAGGGGTGACGGCTACACCTTC. Translated, it gives CASSHSRGDGYTF.

This clonotype was seen only once. A much larger clone differs by one base, so this may be a read error. V is TRBV2 and J is TRBJ2-7; D is possibly TRBD2 (6 bases). This CDR3 is 14 amino acids long. CDR1 and CDR2 from the germline V gene are SNHLY and FYNNEI. The CDR3 sequence is CVSTTAASRGEQYF. For the CDR3, the DNA is TGTGTCAGCACTACCGCGGCTTCGCGGGGCGAGCAGTACTTC.